The sequence of this TCR beta chain was determined in a study of cytomegalovirus exposure and HLA in healthy donors. This CDR3 is 16 amino acids long. V was cut by 3 bases and J by 0 bases, with 14 bases left in between. Germline CDR1 and CDR2: MGHRA and YSYEKL. PCR primers comprised 60 Vbeta and 13 Jbeta primers. Profiling relied on immunoSEQ multiplex PCR, and the TCRdb table lists in-frame clones only, not all of them. The sample carries some 200,000 clones, 80% recorded once. In regard to this clone: Its matching antigen is unknown.

Sampled while nominally healthy, donors likely had unrecorded immune exposures. General observations from the study: Cytomegalovirus status, reportedly, was diagnosed with high specificity and sensitivity by the classifier. With later analysis, a missense DCLRE1C variant became linked to TCR beta V- and J-gene trimming. Among the most significant clusters, several appeared linked to common viral pathogens in a later analysis.

This chain uses TRBV4-1 with TRBJ1-1; D is uncertain. The sequencing sample was made of PBMCs. The receptor was isolated from a boy between 10 and 17 years old in good health and CMV-seronegative. CDR3 residues: CASSQGRSPLNTEAFF. The CDR3 coding sequence is TGCGCCAGCAGCCAGGGGAGATCCCCGTTGAACACTGAAGCTTTCTTT.